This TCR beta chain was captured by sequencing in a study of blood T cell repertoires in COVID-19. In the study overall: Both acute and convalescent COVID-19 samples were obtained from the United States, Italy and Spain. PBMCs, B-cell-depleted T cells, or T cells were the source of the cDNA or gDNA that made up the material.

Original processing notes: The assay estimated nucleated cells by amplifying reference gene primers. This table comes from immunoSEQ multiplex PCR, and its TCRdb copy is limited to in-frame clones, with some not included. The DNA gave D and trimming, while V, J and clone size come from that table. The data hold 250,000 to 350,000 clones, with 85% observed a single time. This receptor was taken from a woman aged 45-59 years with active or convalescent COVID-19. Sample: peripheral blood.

The DNA of the CDR3 is TGTGCCAGCAGGGTACTAGCGGGTTCCTACAATGAGCAGTTCTTC. Its protein is CASRVLAGSYNEQFF. The chain uses TRBV28 and TRBJ2-1, with 9 positions matching TRBD2. From germline, CDR1 is MDHEN and CDR2 SYDVKM. The CDR3 has 15 amino acids. J lost 1 base, V lost 6 bases, and 4 bases had no gene match. The full variable domain, in which reference TRBV28 and TRBJ2-1 provide the parts outside the CDR3, is DVKVTQSSRYLVKRTGEKVFLECVQDMDHENMFWYRQDPGLGLRLIYFSYDVKMKEKGDIPEGYSVSREKKERFSLILESASTNQTSMYLCASRVLAGSYNEQFFGPGTRLTVL.